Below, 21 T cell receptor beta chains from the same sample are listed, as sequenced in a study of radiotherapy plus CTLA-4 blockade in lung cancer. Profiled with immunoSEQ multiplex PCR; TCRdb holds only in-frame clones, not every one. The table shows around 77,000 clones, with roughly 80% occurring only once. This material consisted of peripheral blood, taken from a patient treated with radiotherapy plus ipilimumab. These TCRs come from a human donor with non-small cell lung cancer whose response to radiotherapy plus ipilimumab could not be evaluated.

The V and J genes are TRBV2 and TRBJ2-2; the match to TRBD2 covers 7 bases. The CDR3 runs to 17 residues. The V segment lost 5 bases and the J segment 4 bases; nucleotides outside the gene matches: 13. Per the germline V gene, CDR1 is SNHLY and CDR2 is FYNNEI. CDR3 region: CASSPTQGGRGTGELFF. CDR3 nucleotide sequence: TGTGCCAGCAGTCCTACCCAGGGAGGGAGGGGCACCGGGGAGCTGTTTTTT.

CDR3 protein: CSVEETGGEQFF. CDR3 bases: TGCAGCGTTGAGGAGACAGGGGGCGAGCAGTTCTTC. This chain connects TRBV29-1 to TRBJ2-1; 10 nucleotides line up with TRBD1. The CDR3 totals 12 residues. The germline V gene encodes CDR1 SQVTM and CDR2 ANQGSEA. Germline trimming cut 3 bases from V and 10 bases from J; bases unmatched to any gene: 3.

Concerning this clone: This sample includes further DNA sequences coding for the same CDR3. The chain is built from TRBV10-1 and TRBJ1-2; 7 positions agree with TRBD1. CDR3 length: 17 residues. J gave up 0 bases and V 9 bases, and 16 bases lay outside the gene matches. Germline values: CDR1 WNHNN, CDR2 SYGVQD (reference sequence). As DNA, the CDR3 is TGCGCCAGATTAAGACCGGGACAGCCTCCAGCTAACTATGGCTACACCTTC. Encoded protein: CARLRPGQPPANYGYTF.

Here the CDR3 reads CASTPGQYTDTQYF. The CDR3, as DNA: TGCGCCAGCACCCCCGGACAGTACACAGATACGCAGTATTTT. The chain is built from TRBV4-1 and TRBJ2-3; TRBD1 might be the D (6 bases). Germline CDR1 MGHRA, CDR2 YSYEKL. CDR3 length: 14 residues. Trimming took off 7 bases at V and 2 bases at J, with 13 bases between the two ends.

CDR3 sequence (DNA): TGTGCCAGCAGCCCTACAGGGAATTTGGAAAAACTGTTTTTT. This sequence encodes CASSPTGNLEKLFF. This chain joins TRBV7-9 and TRBJ1-4, with D possibly being TRBD1 (6 bases). The CDR3 sequence is 14 residues long. Germline V gene data show CDR1 as SEHNR and CDR2 as FQNEAQ (reference sequence). Trimming pared 5 bases from V and 8 bases from J, leaving 15 bases between.

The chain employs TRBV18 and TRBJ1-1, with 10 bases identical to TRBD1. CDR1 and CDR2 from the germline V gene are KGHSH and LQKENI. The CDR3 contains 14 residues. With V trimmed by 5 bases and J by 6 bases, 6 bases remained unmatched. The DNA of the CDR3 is TGTGCCAGCTCATCCGACAGGGGGCGTTCTGAAGCTTTCTTT. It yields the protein CASSSDRGRSEAFF.

CDR3 region: CASSQVGGQAYEQYF. CDR3 DNA: TGCGCCAGCAGCCAAGTTGGGGGACAGGCCTACGAGCAGTACTTC. The chain is built from TRBV4-1 and TRBJ2-7; 8 bases are a match to TRBD1. The ends lost 1 base at V and 2 bases at J; junction bases unmatched: 4. Germline CDR1 reads MGHRA; CDR2 reads YSYEKL. This CDR3 region has 15 residues.

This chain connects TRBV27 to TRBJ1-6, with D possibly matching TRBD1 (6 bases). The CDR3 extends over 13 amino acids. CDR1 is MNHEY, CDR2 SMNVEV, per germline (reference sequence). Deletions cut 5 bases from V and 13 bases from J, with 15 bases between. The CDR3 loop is CASSEQGASPLHF. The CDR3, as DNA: TGTGCCAGCAGTGAACAGGGAGCCTCGCCCCTCCACTTT.

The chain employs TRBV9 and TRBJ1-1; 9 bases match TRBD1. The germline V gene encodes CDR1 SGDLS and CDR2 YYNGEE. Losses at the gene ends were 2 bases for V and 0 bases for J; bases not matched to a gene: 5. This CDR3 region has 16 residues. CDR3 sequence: CASSVSGTGMNTEAFF. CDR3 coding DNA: TGTGCCAGCAGCGTCTCCGGGACAGGGATGAACACTGAAGCTTTCTTT.

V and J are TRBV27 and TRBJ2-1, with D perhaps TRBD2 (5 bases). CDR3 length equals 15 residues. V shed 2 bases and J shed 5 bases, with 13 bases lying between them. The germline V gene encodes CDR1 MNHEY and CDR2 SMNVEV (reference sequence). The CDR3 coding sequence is TGTGCCAGCAGTTTAGGACCAGACTACCACAATGAGCAGTTCTTC. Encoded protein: CASSLGPDYHNEQFF.

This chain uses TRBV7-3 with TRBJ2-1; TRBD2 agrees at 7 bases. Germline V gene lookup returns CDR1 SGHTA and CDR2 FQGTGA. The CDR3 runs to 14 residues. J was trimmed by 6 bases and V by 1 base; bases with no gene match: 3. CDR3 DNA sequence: TGTGCCAGCAGCTTAAGGGGGGGACTCAATGAGCAGTTCTTC. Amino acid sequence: CASSLRGGLNEQFF.

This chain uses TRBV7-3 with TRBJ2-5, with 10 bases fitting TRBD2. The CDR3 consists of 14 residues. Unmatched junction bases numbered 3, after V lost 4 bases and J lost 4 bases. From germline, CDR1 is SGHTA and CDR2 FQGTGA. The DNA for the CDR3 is TGTGCCAGCAGCTCTAGCGGGGGAGGAGAGACCCAGTACTTC. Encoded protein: CASSSSGGGETQYF.

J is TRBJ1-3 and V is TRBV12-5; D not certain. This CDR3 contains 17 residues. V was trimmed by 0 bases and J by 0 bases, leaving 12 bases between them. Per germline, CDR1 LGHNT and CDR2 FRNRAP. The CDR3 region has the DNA TGTGCTAGTGGTTTGGTAGAATACGGGATCTCTGGAAACACCATATATTTT. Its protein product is CASGLVEYGISGNTIYF.

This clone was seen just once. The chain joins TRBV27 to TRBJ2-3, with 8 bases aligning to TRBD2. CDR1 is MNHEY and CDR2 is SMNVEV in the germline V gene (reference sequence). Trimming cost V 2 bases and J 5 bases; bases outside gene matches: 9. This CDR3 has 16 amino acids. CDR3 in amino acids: CASSLTGGPSGDTQYF. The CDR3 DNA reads TGTGCCAGCAGTTTAACGGGAGGGCCCTCGGGAGATACGCAGTATTTT.

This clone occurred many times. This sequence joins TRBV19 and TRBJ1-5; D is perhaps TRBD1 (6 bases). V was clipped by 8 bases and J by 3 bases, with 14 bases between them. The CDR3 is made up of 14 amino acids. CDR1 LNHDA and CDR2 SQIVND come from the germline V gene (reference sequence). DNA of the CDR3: TGTGCCAGTCGCAGACAGGCCCCCAATCAGCCCCAGCATTTT. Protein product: CASRRQAPNQPQHF.

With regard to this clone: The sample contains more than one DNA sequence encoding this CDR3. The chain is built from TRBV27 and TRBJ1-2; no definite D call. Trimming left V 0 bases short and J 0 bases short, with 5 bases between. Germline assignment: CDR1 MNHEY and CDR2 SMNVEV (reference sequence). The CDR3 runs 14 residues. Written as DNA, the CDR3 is TGTGCCAGCAGTTTATCCCGAGCTAACTATGGCTACACCTTC. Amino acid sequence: CASSLSRANYGYTF.

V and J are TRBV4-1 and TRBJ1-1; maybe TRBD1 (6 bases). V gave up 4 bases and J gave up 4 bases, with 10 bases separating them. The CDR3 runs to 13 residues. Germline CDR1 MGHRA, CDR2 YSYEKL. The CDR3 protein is CASSPLGATEAFF. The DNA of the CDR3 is TGCGCCAGCAGCCCCCTGGGGGCCACTGAAGCTTTCTTT.

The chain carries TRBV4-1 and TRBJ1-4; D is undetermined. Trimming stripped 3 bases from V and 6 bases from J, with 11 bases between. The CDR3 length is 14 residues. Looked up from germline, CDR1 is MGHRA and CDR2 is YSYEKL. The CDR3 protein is CASSHGEIDEKLFF. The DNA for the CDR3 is TGCGCCAGCAGCCACGGAGAGATAGATGAAAAACTGTTTTTT.

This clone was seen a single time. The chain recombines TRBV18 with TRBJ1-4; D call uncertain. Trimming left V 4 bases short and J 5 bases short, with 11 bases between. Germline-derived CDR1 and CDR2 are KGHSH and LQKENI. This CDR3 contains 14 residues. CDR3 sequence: CASSRALANEKLFF. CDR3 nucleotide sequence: TGTGCCAGCTCACGGGCCCTAGCAAATGAAAAACTGTTTTTT.

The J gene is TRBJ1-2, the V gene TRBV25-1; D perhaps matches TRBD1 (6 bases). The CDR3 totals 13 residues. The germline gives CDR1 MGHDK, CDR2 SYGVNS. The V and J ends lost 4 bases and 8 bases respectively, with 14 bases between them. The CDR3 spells CASSVNRVGGYTF. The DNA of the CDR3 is TGTGCCAGCAGTGTAAACAGGGTTGGCGGCTACACCTTC.

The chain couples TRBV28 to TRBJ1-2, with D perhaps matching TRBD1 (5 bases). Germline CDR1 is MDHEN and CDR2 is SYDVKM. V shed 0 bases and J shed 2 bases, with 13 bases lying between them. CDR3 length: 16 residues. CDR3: CASSLWTARANYGYTF. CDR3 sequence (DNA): TGTGCCAGCAGTTTATGGACGGCCAGGGCCAACTATGGCTACACCTTC.